The 22 T cell receptor beta chains below all came from one sample that was sequenced in a study of regulatory T cells in long-lasting Graves disease. The TCR beta library used iRepertoire HTBI primers with Arm-PCR amplification of CDR3. Each CDR3 protein gets one entry after TCRdb re-called the multiplex PCR reads with MiXCR. The top ten clones hold roughly 29% of a sample with more than 300,000 distinct CDR3 sequences, roughly a fifth of them seen once. Documented time point: persistent/refractory GD, antithyroid drugs over 5 years with positive TRAb. The TCR library was made from RNA extracted from PBMCs. Material: peripheral blood mononuclear cells (PBMCs), obtained when the disease was refractory, from a patient treated with antithyroid drugs. The receptors here all came from a female donor with Graves disease.

This chain joins TRBV6-2 or TRBV6-3 and TRBJ1-6; D gene unclear. The germline V and J ends were trimmed by 0 bases and 0 bases, with 15 bases remaining between them. The CDR3 extends over 19 amino acids. CDR1 is MNHEY, CDR2 SVGEGT, per germline. The CDR3 reads CASSYSRAQESSYNSPLHF. For the CDR3, the DNA is TGTGCCAGCAGTTACTCGAGGGCTCAGGAGAGCTCCTATAATTCACCCCTCCACTTT.

This clonotype showed up just a few times. The chain links TRBV19 to TRBJ1-1; D unresolved. Trimming left V 1 base short and J 3 bases short, with 12 bases between. The germline CDR1 and CDR2 sequences are LNHDA and SQIVND (reference sequence). The CDR3 covers 15 residues. In nucleotides, the CDR3 is TGTGCCAGTAGTATAGGGTTACTTGGGGACACTGAAGCTTTCTTT. Translating it yields CASSIGLLGDTEAFF.

Comment on this clonotype: One junction end does not reproduce the germline sequence, and a read error may be involved. V usage is TRBV11-2 and J usage is TRBJ2-7; D gene unclear. Germline V gives CDR1 SGHAT, CDR2 FQNNGV. This CDR3 has 19 residues. The CDR3 here is CASSHPDGYPDRWTYEQYF. For the CDR3, the DNA is TGCGCCAGCAGCCACCCCGACGGGTATCCGGACCGATGGACCTACGAGCAGTACTTC.

The table lists this clonotype with a few counts. The V and J genes are TRBV6-1 and TRBJ1-2; 7 positions agree with TRBD1. Germline V lookup: CDR1 MNHNS, CDR2 SASEGT. With 4 bases clipped from V and 8 bases from J, the junction kept 4 bases outside the gene matches. The CDR3 is 12 amino acids. The CDR3 spells CASSGTGGGYTF. CDR3 DNA sequence: TGTGCCAGCAGTGGGACAGGTGGAGGCTACACCTTC.

This clonotype appeared many times. J is TRBJ1-5 and V is TRBV12-3 or TRBV12-4; D gene ambiguous. Trimming took off 0 bases at V and 0 bases at J, with 6 bases between the two ends. CDR3 length equals 15 residues. As DNA, the CDR3 is TGTGCCAGCAGTTTAGCAGGGAATAGCAATCAGCCCCAGCATTTT. As protein: CASSLAGNSNQPQHF.

Worth noting for this clonotype: This clone may be a read error of a much larger clone one base away. The chain joins TRBV7-2 to TRBJ2-5; no firm D call. There are 13 residues in the CDR3. Looked up from germline, CDR1 is SGHTA and CDR2 is FQGNSA. In nucleotides, the CDR3 is TGTGCCAGCAAAAGGCGGCGGCAAGAGGCCCAGTACTTC. It encodes CASKRRRQEAQYF. Variable domain in full (rest from reference TRBV7-2 and TRBJ2-5): GAGVSQSPSNKVTEKGKDVELRCDPISGHTALYWYRQSLGQGLEFLIYFQGNSAPDKSGLPSDRFSAERTGGSVSTLTIQRTQQEDSAVYLCASKRRRQEAQYFGPGTRLLVL.

The V and J genes are TRBV20-1 and TRBJ2-7; TRBD1 matches 11 bases. The CDR3 spans 13 residues. The V gene's germline CDR1 is DFQATT and CDR2 SNEGSKA (reference sequence). Germline trimming cut 6 bases from V and 7 bases from J; bases unmatched to any gene: 8. As DNA, the CDR3 is TGCAGTGCGGCCGGACAGGGGGCGAGGGAGCAGTACTTC. It yields the protein CSAAGQGAREQYF.

The V gene is TRBV20-1, the J gene TRBJ2-7; tentative D call: TRBD2 (6 bases). Germline-derived CDR1 and CDR2 are DFQATT and SNEGSKA (reference sequence). The CDR3 runs 13 residues. Trimming removed 3 bases at V and 4 bases at J, with 13 bases between. CDR3 DNA sequence: TGCAGTGCTAGGGGGCTAGCGTGGTACGAGCAGTACTTC. This codes for CSARGLAWYEQYF.

This chain joins TRBV14 and TRBJ2-2; 14 bases align to TRBD2. Looked up from germline, CDR1 is SGHDN and CDR2 is FVKESK. Unmatched junction bases numbered 7, after V lost 3 bases and J lost 7 bases. The CDR3 covers 17 residues. The CDR3 spells CASSQGLAGAGLGELFF. CDR3 coding DNA: TGTGCCAGCAGCCAGGGACTAGCGGGAGCCGGGCTCGGGGAGCTGTTTTTT. Looking up the rest from reference TRBV14 and TRBJ2-2 gives the full variable domain: EAGVTQFPSHSVIEKGQTVTLRCDPISGHDNLYWYRRVMGKEIKFLLHFVKESKQDESGMPNNRFLAERTGGTYSTLKVQPAELEDSGVYFCASSQGLAGAGLGELFFGEGSRLTVL.

The chain employs TRBV19 and TRBJ1-5, with a possible D match to TRBD1 (5 bases). The V and J ends lost 5 bases and 5 bases respectively, with 10 bases between them. The CDR3 contains 13 residues. In germline, CDR1 is LNHDA, CDR2 SQIVND (reference sequence). CDR3: CASSDRQYQPQHF. In nucleotides, the CDR3 is TGTGCCAGTAGTGACCGACAGTATCAGCCCCAGCATTTT.

This chain uses TRBV3-1 with TRBJ2-1; 7 bases line up with TRBD1. Germline V gene sequence: CDR1 LGHDT, CDR2 YNNKEL (reference sequence). The CDR3 contains 16 residues. Unmatched junction bases numbered 12, after V lost 0 bases and J lost 10 bases. The CDR3 sequence: CASSQDGARGGHEQFF. The DNA of the CDR3 is TGTGCCAGCAGCCAAGATGGGGCCCGAGGGGGCCACGAGCAGTTCTTC.

This clonotype was picked up many times. V and J are TRBV29-1 and TRBJ1-1, with unresolved D. CDR3 length equals 12 residues. V gave up 4 bases and J gave up 1 base, with 7 bases separating them. Looked up from germline, CDR1 is SQVTM and CDR2 is ANQGSEA. The CDR3 DNA sequence: TGCAGCGTTGCTCAGGCGAACACTGAAGCTTTCTTT. Residues: CSVAQANTEAFF.

This clonotype was counted ten times or more. V is TRBV4-1 and J is TRBJ1-4; D uncertain. Per germline, CDR1 MGHRA and CDR2 YSYEKL. The V end was cut by 0 bases, the J end by 7 bases, with 15 bases between. The CDR3 is 16 residues long. The CDR3 spells CASSQEWRPSGEKLFF. The CDR3 bases are TGCGCCAGCAGCCAAGAATGGCGGCCGAGCGGTGAAAAACTGTTTTTT.

This sequence joins TRBV29-1 and TRBJ1-4; 8 bases fit TRBD1. The CDR3 runs 14 residues. Losses at the gene ends were 7 bases for V and 7 bases for J; bases not matched to a gene: 11. Germline lookup yields CDR1 SQVTM and CDR2 ANQGSEA. In DNA form, the CDR3 reads TGCAGCGGAGCGCTTTGGGACAGGCCTGAAAAACTGTTTTTT. The encoded protein is CSGALWDRPEKLFF.

The J gene is TRBJ1-6, the V gene TRBV28; 9 nucleotides agree with TRBD1. With V trimmed by 2 bases and J by 0 bases, 2 bases remained unmatched. The CDR3 is made up of 17 amino acids. The germline V gene has CDR1 MDHEN and CDR2 SYDVKM. CDR3 sequence: CASSLRQGDSYNSPLHF. CDR3 coding DNA: TGTGCCAGCAGTTTACGACAGGGGGACTCCTATAATTCACCCCTCCACTTT.

The sample holds a few counts of this clonotype. The J gene is TRBJ1-5, the V gene TRBV6-2 or TRBV6-3; a weak D match, TRBD1 (6 bases). V lost 8 bases, J lost 2 bases, and 16 bases lay in between. Germline V gene lookup returns CDR1 MNHEY and CDR2 SVGEGT. There are 15 residues in the CDR3. The chain's CDR3 is CASQTDRRGNQPQHF. The CDR3 DNA reads as TGTGCCAGCCAGACCGACAGGCGTGGCAATCAGCCCCAGCATTTT.

The chain is built from TRBV4-1 and TRBJ1-6, with a tentative D call TRBD1 (6 bases). Trimming took 0 bases from V and 5 from J, leaving 8 bases between them. In germline, CDR1 is MGHRA, CDR2 YSYEKL. The CDR3 covers 15 residues. The CDR3 DNA reads TGCGCCAGCAGCCAAGATAGGGGGAATAATTCACCCCTCCACTTT. Its translation: CASSQDRGNNSPLHF.

This clonotype was detected a few times. This chain joins TRBV18 and TRBJ2-5, with D perhaps matching TRBD1 (6 bases). CDR1 and CDR2 from the germline V gene are KGHSH and LQKENI. The V and J ends lost 1 base and 1 base respectively, with 22 bases between them. The CDR3 runs 19 residues. CDR3 DNA: TGTGCCAGCTCACCACTCGTCCTGCAGCAGGGGTCGACCCAAGAGACCCAGTACTTC. Its protein product is CASSPLVLQQGSTQETQYF.

This clonotype has ten or more counts. As DNA, the CDR3 is TGTGCCAGCAGGGTCGACAATCCCTATGGCTACACCTTC. Its protein product is CASRVDNPYGYTF. J is TRBJ1-2 and V is TRBV2; no definite D call. CDR3 length: 13 amino acids. V gave up 6 bases and J gave up 4 bases, with 12 bases separating them. Germline CDR1 SNHLY, CDR2 FYNNEI.

In its sample, this clonotype was seen many times. The chain has TRBV28 and TRBJ2-4; no definite D call. Germline CDR1 reads MDHEN; CDR2 reads SYDVKM. V was clipped by 1 base and J by 0 bases, with 16 bases between them. This CDR3 comprises 18 residues. CDR3 DNA sequence: TGTGCCAGCAGTTTATCATACGGAGTTACAGCAGCCAAAAACATTCAGTACTTC. Protein product: CASSLSYGVTAAKNIQYF.

This clonotype was counted ten times or more. V gene TRBV29-1 combines with J gene TRBJ2-7, with D hard to call. The CDR3 length is 16 residues. Germline V gene lookup returns CDR1 SQVTM and CDR2 ANQGSEA. Deletions cut 7 bases from V and 3 bases from J, with 25 bases between. The CDR3 nucleotides read TGCAGCGCCCTGGCAGACCAACCGTATCTAGGCTACGAGCAGTACTTC. Translated, it gives CSALADQPYLGYEQYF.

This rearrangement joins TRBV4-1 to TRBJ2-7; D ambiguous. CDR1 and CDR2 from the germline V gene are MGHRA and YSYEKL. Trimming removed 0 bases from V and 2 bases from J, with 11 bases in between. The CDR3 runs 15 residues. DNA for the CDR3: TGCGCCAGCAGCCAAGATCTGGGTAGTGCCTACGAGCAGTACTTC. Residues: CASSQDLGSAYEQYF.